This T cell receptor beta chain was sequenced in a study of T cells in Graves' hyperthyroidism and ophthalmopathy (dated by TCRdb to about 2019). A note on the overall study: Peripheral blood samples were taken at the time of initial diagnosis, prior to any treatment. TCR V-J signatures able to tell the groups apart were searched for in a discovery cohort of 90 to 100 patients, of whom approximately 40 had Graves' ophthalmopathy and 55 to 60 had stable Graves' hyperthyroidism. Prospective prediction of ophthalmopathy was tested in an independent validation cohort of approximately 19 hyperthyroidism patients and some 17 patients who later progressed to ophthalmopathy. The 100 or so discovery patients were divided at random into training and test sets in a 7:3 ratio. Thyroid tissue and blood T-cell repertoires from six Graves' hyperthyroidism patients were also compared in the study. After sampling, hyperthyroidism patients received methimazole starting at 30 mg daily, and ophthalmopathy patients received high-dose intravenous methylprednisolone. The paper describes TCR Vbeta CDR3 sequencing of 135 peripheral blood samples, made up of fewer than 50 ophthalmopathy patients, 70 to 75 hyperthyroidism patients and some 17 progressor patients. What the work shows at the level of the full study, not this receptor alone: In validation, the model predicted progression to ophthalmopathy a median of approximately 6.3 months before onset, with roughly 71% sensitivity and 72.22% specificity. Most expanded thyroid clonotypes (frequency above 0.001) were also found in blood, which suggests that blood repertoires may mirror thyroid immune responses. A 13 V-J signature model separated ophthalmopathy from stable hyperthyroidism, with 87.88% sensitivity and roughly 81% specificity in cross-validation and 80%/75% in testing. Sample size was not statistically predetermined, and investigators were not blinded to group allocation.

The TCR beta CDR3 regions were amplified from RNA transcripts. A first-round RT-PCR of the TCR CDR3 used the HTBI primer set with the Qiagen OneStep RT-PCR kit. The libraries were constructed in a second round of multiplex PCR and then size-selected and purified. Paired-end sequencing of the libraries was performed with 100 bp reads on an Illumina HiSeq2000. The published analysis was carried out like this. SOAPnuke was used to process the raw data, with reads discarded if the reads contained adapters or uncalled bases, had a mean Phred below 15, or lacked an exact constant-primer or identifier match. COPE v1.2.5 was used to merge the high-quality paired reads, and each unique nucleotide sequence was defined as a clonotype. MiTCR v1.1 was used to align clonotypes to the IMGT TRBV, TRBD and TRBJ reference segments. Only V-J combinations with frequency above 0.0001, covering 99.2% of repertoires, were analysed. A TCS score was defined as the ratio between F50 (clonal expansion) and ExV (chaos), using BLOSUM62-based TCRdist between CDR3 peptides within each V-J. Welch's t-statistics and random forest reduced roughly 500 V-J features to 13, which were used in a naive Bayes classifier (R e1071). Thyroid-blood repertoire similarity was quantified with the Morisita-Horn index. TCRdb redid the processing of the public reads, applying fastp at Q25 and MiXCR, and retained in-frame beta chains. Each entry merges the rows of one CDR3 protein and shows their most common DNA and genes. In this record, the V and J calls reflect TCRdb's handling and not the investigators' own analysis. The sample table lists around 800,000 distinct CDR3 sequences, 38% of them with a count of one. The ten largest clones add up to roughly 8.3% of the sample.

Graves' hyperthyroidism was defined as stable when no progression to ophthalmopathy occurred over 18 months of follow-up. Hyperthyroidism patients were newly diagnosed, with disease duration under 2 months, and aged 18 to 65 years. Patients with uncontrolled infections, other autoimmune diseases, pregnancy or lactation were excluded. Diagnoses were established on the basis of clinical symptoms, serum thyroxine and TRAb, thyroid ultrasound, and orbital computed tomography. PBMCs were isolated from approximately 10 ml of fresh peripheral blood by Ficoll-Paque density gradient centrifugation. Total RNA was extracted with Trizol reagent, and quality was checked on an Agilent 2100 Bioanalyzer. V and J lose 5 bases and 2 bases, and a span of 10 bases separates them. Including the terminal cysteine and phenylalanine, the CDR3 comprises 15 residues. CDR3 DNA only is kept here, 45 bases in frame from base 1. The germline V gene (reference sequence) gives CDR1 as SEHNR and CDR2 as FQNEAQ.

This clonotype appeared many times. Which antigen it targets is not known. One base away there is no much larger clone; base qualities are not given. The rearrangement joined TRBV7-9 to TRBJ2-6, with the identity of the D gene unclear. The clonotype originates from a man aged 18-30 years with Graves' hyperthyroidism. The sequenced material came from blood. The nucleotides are TGTGCCAGCAGCGCCCGCCGCGCTGGGGCCAACGTCCTGACTTTC. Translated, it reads CASSARRAGANVLTF.